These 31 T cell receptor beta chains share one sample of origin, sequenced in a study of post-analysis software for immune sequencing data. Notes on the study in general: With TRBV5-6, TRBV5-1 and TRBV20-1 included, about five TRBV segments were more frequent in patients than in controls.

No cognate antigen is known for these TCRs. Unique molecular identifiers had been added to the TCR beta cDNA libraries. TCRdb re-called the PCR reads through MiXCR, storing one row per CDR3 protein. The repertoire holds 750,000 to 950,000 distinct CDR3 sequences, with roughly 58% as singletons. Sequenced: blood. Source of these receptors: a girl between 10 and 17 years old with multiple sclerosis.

The CDR3 is CASSLPGSGSPKNIQYF. CDR3 in DNA: TGCGCCAGCAGCTTGCCCGGAAGCGGGAGTCCCAAAAACATTCAGTACTTC. This sequence joins TRBV5-1 and TRBJ2-4; 8 nucleotides agree with TRBD2. This CDR3 has 17 amino acids. After removal of 1 base from V and 2 bases from J, the junction contained 8 bases not matched to a gene. Germline assignment: CDR1 SGHRS and CDR2 YFSETQ.

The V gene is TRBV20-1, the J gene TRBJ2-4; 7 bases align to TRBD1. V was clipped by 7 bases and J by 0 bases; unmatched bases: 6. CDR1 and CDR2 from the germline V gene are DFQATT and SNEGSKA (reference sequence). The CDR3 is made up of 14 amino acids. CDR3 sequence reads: CSGQQGTAKNIQYF. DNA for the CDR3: TGCAGTGGGCAACAGGGGACAGCCAAAAACATTCAGTACTTC.

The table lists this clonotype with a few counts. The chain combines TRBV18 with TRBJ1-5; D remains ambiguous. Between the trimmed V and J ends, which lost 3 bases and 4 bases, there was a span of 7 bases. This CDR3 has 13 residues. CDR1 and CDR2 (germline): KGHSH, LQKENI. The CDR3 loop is CASSPGPNQPQHF. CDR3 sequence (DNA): TGTGCCAGCTCACCTGGACCAAATCAGCCCCAGCATTTT.

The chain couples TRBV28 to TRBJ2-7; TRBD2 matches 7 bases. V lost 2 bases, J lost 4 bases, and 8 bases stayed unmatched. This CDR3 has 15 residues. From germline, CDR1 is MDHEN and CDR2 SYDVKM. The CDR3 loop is CASSLGPSGDYEQYF. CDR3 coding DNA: TGTGCCAGCAGTTTAGGACCCAGCGGGGATTACGAGCAGTACTTC. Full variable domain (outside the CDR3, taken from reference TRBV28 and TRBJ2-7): DVKVTQSSRYLVKRTGEKVFLECVQDMDHENMFWYRQDPGLGLRLIYFSYDVKMKEKGDIPEGYSVSREKKERFSLILESASTNQTSMYLCASSLGPSGDYEQYFGPGTRLTVT.

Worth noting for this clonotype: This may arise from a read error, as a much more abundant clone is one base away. The CDR3: CASTGPGQPQHF. The CDR3 bases are TGTGCCAGCACAGGGCCCGGTCAGCCCCAGCATTTT. This chain joins TRBV12-3 or TRBV12-4 and TRBJ1-5, with D perhaps matching TRBD1 (5 bases). V gave up 7 bases and J gave up 6 bases, with 10 bases separating them. This CDR3 comprises 12 residues.

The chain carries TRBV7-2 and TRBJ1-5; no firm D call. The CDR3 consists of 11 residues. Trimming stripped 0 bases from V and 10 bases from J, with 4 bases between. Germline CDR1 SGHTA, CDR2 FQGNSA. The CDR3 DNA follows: TGTGCCAGCAGCTTAGCCGGACCCCAGCATTTT. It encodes CASSLAGPQHF.

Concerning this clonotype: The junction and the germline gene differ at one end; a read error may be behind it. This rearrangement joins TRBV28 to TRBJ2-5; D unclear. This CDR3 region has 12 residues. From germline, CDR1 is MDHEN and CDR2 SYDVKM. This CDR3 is CASTSTQGTQYF. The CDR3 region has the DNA TGTGCCAGCACATCTACCCAAGGGACCCAGTACTTC.

CDR3 protein: CASSSRPGLIRAETQYF. The DNA for the CDR3 is TGTGCCAGCAGCTCCCGACCGGGACTGATCCGGGCAGAGACCCAGTACTTC. The chain has TRBV11-2 and TRBJ2-7, with a weak D call TRBD2 (6 bases). The better agreement between TRBJ2-5 and the DNA end casts doubt on the J call. There are 17 residues in the CDR3. The germline CDR1 and CDR2 sequences are SGHAT and FQNNGV.

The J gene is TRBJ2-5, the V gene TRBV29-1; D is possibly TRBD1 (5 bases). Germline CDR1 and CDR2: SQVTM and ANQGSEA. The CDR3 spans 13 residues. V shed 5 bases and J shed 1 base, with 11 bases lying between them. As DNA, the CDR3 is TGCAGCGTTAGGGGTAGGCTCCAAGAGACCCAGTACTTC. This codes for CSVRGRLQETQYF.

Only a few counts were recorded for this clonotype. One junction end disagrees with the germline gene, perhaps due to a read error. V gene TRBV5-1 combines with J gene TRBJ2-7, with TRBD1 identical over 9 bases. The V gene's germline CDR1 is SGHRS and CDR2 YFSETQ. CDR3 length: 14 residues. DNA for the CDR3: TGTGCCAGCAGCACCGGGACAGGGTCCTACGAGCAGTACTTC. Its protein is CASSTGTGSYEQYF.

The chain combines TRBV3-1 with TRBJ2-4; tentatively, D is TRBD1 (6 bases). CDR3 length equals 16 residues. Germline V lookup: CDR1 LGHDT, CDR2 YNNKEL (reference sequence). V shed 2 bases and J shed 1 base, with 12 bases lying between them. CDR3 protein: CASSQTGQRAKNIQYF. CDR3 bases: TGTGCCAGCAGCCAAACCGGACAGCGGGCCAAAAACATTCAGTACTTC.

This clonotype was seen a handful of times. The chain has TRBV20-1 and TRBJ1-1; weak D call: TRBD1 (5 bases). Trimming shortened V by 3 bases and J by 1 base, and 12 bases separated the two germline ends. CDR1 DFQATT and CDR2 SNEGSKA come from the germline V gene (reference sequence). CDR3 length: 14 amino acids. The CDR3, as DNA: TGCAGTGCTAGGGTAGGGGATCGGAACACTGAAGCTTTCTTT. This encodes CSARVGDRNTEAFF.

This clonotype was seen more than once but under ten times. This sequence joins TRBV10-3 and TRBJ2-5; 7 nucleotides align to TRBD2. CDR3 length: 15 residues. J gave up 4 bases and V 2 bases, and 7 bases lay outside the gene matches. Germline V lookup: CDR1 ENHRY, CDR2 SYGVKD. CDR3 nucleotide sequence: TGTGCCATCAGTGAGGCCCGCGCGGGAGCAGAGACCCAGTACTTC. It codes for CAISEARAGAETQYF.

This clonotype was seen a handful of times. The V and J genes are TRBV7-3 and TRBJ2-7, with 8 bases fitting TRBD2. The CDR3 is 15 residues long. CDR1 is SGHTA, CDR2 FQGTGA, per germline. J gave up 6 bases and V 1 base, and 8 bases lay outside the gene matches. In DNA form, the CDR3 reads TGTGCCAGCAGCTTAAACCCTCCGGGAGGGTCCGAGCAGTACTTC. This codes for CASSLNPPGGSEQYF.

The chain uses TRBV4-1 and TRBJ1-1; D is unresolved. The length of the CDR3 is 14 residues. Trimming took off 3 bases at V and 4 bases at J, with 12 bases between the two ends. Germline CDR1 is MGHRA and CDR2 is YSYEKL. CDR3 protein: CASSHVTVGTEAFF. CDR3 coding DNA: TGCGCCAGCAGCCATGTGACGGTGGGCACTGAAGCTTTCTTT.

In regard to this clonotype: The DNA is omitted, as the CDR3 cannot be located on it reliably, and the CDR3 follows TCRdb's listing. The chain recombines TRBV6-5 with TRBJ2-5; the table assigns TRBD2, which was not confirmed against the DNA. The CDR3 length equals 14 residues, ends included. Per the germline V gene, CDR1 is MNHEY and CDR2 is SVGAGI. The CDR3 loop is CASSSSGLAGDEYF.

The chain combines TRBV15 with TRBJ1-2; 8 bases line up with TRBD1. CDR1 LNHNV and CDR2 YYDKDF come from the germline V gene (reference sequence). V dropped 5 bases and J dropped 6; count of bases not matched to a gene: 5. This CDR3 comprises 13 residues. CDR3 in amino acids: CATSRRGPDGYTF. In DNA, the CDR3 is TGTGCCACCAGCCGCAGGGGGCCGGATGGCTACACCTTC.

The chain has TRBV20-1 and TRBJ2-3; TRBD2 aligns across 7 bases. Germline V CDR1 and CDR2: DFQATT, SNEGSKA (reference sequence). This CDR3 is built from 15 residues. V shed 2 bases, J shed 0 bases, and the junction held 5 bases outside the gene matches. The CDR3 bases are TGCAGTGCTAGACCTCTCGGGGGGAGCACAGATACGCAGTATTTT. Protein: CSARPLGGSTDTQYF.

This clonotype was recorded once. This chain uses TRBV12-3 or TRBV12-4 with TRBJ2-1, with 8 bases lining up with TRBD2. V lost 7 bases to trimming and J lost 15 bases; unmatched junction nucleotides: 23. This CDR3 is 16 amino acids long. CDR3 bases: TGTGCCAGCACCTACTTTGGGACTAGAGTCGCCAATTGGATGTTCTTC. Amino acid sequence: CASTYFGTRVANWMFF.

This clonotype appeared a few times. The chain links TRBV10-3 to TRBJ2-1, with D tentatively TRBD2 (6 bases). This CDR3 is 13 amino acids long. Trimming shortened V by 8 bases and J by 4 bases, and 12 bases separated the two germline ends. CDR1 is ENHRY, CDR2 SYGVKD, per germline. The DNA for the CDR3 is TGTGCCATCGGGGCCGGGACTTACAATGAGCAGTTCTTC. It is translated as CAIGAGTYNEQFF.

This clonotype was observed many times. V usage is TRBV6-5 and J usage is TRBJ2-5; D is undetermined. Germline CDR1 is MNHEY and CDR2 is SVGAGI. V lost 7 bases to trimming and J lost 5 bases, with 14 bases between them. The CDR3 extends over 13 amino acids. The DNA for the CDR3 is TGTGCCAGCACCCCGAGGCTCCGGGAGACCCAGTACTTC. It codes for CASTPRLRETQYF.

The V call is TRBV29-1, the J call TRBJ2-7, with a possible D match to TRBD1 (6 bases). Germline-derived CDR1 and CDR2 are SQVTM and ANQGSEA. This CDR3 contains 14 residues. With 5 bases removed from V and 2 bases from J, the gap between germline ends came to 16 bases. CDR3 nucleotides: TGCAGCGTTCTCCGTGCACAGGGCCCCTACGAGCAGTACTTC. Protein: CSVLRAQGPYEQYF.

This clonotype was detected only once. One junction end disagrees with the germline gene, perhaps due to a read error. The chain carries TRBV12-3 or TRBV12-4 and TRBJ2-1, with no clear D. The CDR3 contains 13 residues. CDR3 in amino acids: CTSSLRRANEQFF. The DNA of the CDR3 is TGTACCAGCAGCCTACGCCGGGCCAATGAGCAGTTCTTC.

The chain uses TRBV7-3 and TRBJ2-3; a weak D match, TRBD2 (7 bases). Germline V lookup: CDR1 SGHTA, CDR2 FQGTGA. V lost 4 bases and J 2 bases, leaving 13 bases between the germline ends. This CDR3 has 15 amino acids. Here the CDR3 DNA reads TGTGCCAGCAGCTCTAGGGGGGGTTACACAGATACGCAGTATTTT. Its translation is CASSSRGGYTDTQYF.

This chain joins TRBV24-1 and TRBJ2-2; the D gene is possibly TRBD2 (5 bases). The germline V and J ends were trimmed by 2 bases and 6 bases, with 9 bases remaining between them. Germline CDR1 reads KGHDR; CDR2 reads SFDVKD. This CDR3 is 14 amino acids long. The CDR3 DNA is TGTGCCACCAGTGATTACGGGGTACCCGGGGAGCTGTTTTTT. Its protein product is CATSDYGVPGELFF.

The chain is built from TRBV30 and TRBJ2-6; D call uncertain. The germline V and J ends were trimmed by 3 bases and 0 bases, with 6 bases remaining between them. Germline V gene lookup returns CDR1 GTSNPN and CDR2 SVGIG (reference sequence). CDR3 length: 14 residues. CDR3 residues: CAWSESSGANVLTF. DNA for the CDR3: TGTGCCTGGAGCGAATCCTCTGGGGCCAACGTCCTGACTTTC.

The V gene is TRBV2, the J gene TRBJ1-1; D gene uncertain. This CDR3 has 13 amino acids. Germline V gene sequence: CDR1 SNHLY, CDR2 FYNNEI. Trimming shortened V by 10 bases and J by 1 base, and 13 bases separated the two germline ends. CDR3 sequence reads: CATKGLRNTEAFF. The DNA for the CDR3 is TGTGCCACAAAAGGGTTACGGAACACTGAAGCTTTCTTT.

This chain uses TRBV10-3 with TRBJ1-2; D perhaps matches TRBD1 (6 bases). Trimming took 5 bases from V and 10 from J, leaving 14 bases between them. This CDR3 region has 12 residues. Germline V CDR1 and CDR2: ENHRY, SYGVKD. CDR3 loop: CAISSAGTSYTF. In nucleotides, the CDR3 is TGTGCCATCAGTTCCGCCGGGACATCCTACACCTTC.

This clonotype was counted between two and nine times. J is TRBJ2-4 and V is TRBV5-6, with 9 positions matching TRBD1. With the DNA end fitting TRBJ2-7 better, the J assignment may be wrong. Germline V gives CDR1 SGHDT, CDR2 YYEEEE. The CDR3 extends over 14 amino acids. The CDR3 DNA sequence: TGTGCCAGCAGCTGGGGACAGGGTAACTACGAGCAGTACTTC. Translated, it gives CASSWGQGNYEQYF.

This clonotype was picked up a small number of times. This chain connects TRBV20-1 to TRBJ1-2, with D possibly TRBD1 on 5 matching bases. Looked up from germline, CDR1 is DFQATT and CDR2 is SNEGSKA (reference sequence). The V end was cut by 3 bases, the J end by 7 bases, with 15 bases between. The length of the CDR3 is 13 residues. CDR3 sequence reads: CSASSRGSSGYTF. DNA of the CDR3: TGCAGTGCTAGTTCCCGGGGGTCGAGTGGCTACACCTTC.

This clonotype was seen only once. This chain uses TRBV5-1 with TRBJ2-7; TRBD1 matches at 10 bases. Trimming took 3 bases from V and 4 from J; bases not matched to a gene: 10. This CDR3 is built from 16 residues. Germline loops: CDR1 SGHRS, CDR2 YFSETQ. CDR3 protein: CASSWDLTGGGYEQYF. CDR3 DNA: TGCGCCAGCAGCTGGGACCTGACAGGGGGCGGTTACGAGCAGTACTTC. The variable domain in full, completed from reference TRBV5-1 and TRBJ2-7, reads KAGVTQTPRYLIKTRGQQVTLSCSPISGHRSVSWYQQTPGQGLQFLFEYFSETQRNKGNFPGRFSGRQFSNSRSEMNVSTLELGDSALYLCASSWDLTGGGYEQYFGPGTRLTVT.